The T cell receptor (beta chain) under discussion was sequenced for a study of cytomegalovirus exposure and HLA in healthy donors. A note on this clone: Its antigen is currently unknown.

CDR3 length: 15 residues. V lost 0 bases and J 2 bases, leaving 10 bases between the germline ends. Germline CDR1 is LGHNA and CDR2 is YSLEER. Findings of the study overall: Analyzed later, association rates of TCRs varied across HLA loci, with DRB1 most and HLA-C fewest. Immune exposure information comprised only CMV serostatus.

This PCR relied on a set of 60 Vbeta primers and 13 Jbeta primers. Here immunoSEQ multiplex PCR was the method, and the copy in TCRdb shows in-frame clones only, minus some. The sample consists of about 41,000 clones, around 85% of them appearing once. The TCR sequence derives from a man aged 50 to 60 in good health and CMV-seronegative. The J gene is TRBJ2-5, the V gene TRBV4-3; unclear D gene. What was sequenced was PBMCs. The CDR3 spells CASSQDLGPQETQYF. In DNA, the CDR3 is TGCGCCAGCAGCCAAGATCTTGGGCCGCAAGAGACCCAGTACTTC.